This is a list of T cell receptor beta chains from one sample in a study of monozygotic twins with inflammatory bowel disease. TCRdb reworked the 5' RACE reads into one entry per CDR3 protein, no DNA. In all, the sample yields 300,000 to 350,000 distinct CDR3 sequences. The sample taken for sequencing was blood. The receptor source for this set is a human donor with ulcerative colitis or Crohn's disease, or a healthy co-twin of an affected twin (not recorded which). Both conserved end residues are part of each CDR3. Fields, in order: J gene, V gene, CDR3 protein.

J: TRBJ2-7
V: TRBV14
CDR3: CASSPRTGFGEQYF

J: TRBJ1-5
V: TRBV6-8
CDR3: CASSPNPGGRANQPQHF

J: TRBJ2-3
V: TRBV6-6
CDR3: CASSSSVPVILGQGSTDTQYF

J: TRBJ1-2
V: TRBV20-1
CDR3: CSAQSDYGYTF

J: TRBJ1-2
V: TRBV12-3/TRBV12-4
CDR3: CASSRVGYGYTF

J: TRBJ1-2
V: TRBV5-4
CDR3: CASRDKGNRYNGYTF

J: TRBJ1-6
V: TRBV20-1
CDR3: CSAIPPQGRNSPLHF

J: TRBJ1-5
V: TRBV20-1
CDR3: CSARAPGQGGFGNQPQHF

J: TRBJ2-7
V: TRBV20-1
CDR3: CAPQSPSSYEQYF

J: TRBJ1-4
V: TRBV20-1
CDR3: CSAAREAGEKLFF

J: TRBJ2-3
V: TRBV11-2
CDR3: CASSPWTSGLMDTQYF

J: TRBJ2-3
V: TRBV6-4
CDR3: CASQGLAGSSDTQYF

J: TRBJ2-2
V: TRBV12-3/TRBV12-4
CDR3: CASSFRRFGELFF

J: TRBJ2-5
V: TRBV7-9
CDR3: CASSSSDSGETQYF

J: TRBJ2-1
V: TRBV7-8
CDR3: CASSLASDSRYNEQFF

J: TRBJ2-1
V: TRBV4-1
CDR3: CASSQVDMGLSSYNEQFF

J: TRBJ2-7
V: TRBV7-9
CDR3: CASSLARQVDEDYEQYF

J: TRBJ2-1
V: TRBV12-3/TRBV12-4
CDR3: CASSTAGGSSYNEQFF

J: TRBJ2-5
V: TRBV15
CDR3: CATSPSGGAQETQYF

J: TRBJ1-1
V: TRBV7-2
CDR3: CASSFYGHLNTEAFF

J: TRBJ1-2
V: TRBV25-1
CDR3: CASRSLTDNYGYTF

J: TRBJ1-5
V: TRBV28
CDR3: CASSLVLGYQPQHF

J: TRBJ1-2
V: TRBV5-1
CDR3: CASSSPPMGQGERVYGYTF

J: TRBJ2-3
V: TRBV6-5
CDR3: CASSYPGTGRTDTQYF

J: TRBJ2-3
V: TRBV7-2
CDR3: CAIHVAGGPSQYF

J: TRBJ2-7
V: TRBV7-2
CDR3: CASSPLGGGSYEQYF

J: TRBJ2-7
V: TRBV9
CDR3: CASSVRTGDEQYF

J: TRBJ2-7
V: TRBV28
CDR3: CASSFPLASPTYEQYF

J: TRBJ2-5
V: TRBV20-1
CDR3: CSARGTETQYF

J: TRBJ2-7
V: TRBV9
CDR3: CASSVSSGSSGAEQYF

J: TRBJ2-2
V: TRBV27
CDR3: CASSFTTSGTNTGELFF